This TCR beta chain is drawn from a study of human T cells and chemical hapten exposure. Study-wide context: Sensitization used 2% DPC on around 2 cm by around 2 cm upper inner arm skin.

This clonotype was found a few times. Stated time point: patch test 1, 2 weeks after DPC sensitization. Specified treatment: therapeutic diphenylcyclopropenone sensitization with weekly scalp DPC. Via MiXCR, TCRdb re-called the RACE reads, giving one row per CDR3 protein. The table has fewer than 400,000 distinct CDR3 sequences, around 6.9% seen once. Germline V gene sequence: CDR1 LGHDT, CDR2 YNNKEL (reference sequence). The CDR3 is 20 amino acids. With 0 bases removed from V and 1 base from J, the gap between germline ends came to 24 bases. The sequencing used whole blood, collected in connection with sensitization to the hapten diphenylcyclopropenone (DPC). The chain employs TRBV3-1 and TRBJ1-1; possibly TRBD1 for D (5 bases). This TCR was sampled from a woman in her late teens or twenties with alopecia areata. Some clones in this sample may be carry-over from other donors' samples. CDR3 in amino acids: CASSQDRGGGAGWRNTEAFF. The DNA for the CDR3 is TGTGCCAGCAGCCAAGATCGAGGCGGAGGGGCTGGCTGGAGGAACACTGAAGCTTTCTTT.